These 8 T cell receptor beta chains were all obtained from the same sample, sequenced in a study of shared clonotypes between healthy human individuals. Naive CD8 cells comprised CD45RO-negative, CCR7-positively selected cells, excluding terminally differentiated effector memory CD45RA+ cells. Only in-frame clones appear in the TCRdb table, and some are missing; sequencing was by immunoSEQ multiplex PCR. The sample carries 800,000 to 950,000 clones, roughly 96% recorded once. Sequenced sample: naive CD8+ T cells sorted from blood. These receptors all stem from a man younger than 45 in good health.

The chain carries TRBV7-9 and TRBJ2-5; 7 bases match TRBD2. The V and J ends lost 8 bases and 7 bases, in that order; junction bases with no gene match: 10. The CDR3 length is 13 residues. Germline V gene sequence: CDR1 SEHNR, CDR2 FQNEAQ (reference sequence). The CDR3 DNA reads as TGTGCCAGCGCCCTCGTCGGGGAGGGGACCCAGTACTTC. It encodes CASALVGEGTQYF.

Points on this clone: The same CDR3 arises from other DNA sequences in this sample as well. The J gene is TRBJ2-7, the V gene TRBV11-2; D is tentatively TRBD1 or TRBD2 (5 bases each). Trimming pared 1 base from V and 4 bases from J, leaving 11 bases between. This CDR3 spans 14 amino acids. Germline V gene data show CDR1 as SGHAT and CDR2 as FQNNGV. The CDR3 region is CASSLVGVGYEQYF. In DNA, the CDR3 is TGTGCCAGCAGCTTAGTGGGGGTAGGGTACGAGCAGTACTTC.

The gene calls are TRBV7-9 and TRBJ2-2; 12 bases map to TRBD2. Germline V gene data show CDR1 as SEHNR and CDR2 as FQNEAQ (reference sequence). With V trimmed by 1 base and J by 6 bases, 9 bases remained unmatched. This CDR3 has 18 amino acids. CDR3 DNA sequence: TGTGCCAGCAGCTTAGGCACTAGCGGGAGGACGCGGGCCGGGGAGCTGTTTTTT. Protein product: CASSLGTSGRTRAGELFF. The full variable domain, its missing parts supplied by reference TRBV7-9 and TRBJ2-2, is DTGVSQNPRHKITKRGQNVTFRCDPISEHNRLYWYRQTLGQGPEFLTYFQNEAQLEKSRLLSDRFSAERPKGSFSTLEIQRTEQGDSAMYLCASSLGTSGRTRAGELFFGEGSRLTVL.

This clone was recorded once. The chain combines TRBV4-1 with TRBJ2-5, with D possibly called TRBD1 or TRBD2 (5 bases each). The CDR3 sequence is 17 residues long. V dropped 2 bases and J dropped 4 bases, with 20 bases sitting between them. CDR1 is MGHRA and CDR2 is YSYEKL in the germline V gene. The DNA for the CDR3 is TGCGCCAGCAGCCAATGGGCTCAGACACTTGGGGGAGAGACCCAGTACTTC. Amino acids: CASSQWAQTLGGETQYF.

This chain links TRBV27 with TRBJ1-5; TRBD1 matches at 9 bases. In germline, CDR1 is MNHEY, CDR2 SMNVEV (reference sequence). V lost 3 bases and J lost 7; bases outside the gene matches: 7. The CDR3 contains 15 residues. CDR3 DNA sequence: TGTGCCAGCAGTTTTGGGACAGGGAGCGGGCAGCCCCAGCATTTT. Translating gives CASSFGTGSGQPQHF.

The chain joins TRBV30 to TRBJ2-1; TRBD2 matches at 14 bases. The CDR3 runs 21 residues. CDR1 is GTSNPN, CDR2 SVGIG, per germline (reference sequence). The V gene end was trimmed by 8 bases and the J gene end by 1 base; junction bases not matched to a gene: 22. CDR3 region: CALSTSGRARAWSSSYNEQFF. CDR3 coding DNA: TGTGCCCTCTCGACTAGCGGGAGGGCCCGGGCCTGGTCCTCATCCTACAATGAGCAGTTCTTC.

This chain connects TRBV29-1 to TRBJ1-2, with 7 bases matching TRBD1. The ends lost 5 bases at V and 8 bases at J; junction bases unmatched: 17. CDR1 SQVTM and CDR2 ANQGSEA come from the germline V gene. The CDR3 covers 15 residues. CDR3 coding DNA: TGCAGCGTTCCCTACTCGGGACAGACGATGGGGGGCTACACCTTC. Its protein is CSVPYSGQTMGGYTF.

The CDR3 DNA follows: TGTGCCAGCAGCTTAATCGGGACAGGGGAAGGGGATACGCAGTATTTT. It encodes CASSLIGTGEGDTQYF. The chain employs TRBV7-8 and TRBJ2-3; 10 bases line up with TRBD1. Losses at the gene ends were 2 bases for V and 6 bases for J; bases not matched to a gene: 8. The germline CDR1 and CDR2 sequences are SGHVS and FQNEAQ. The CDR3 totals 16 residues. Complete variable domain (other parts from reference TRBV7-8 and TRBJ2-3): GAGVSQSPRYKVAKRGQDVALRCDPISGHVSLFWYQQALGQGPEFLTYFQNEAQLDKSGLPSDRFFAERPEGSVSTLKIQRTQQEDSAVYLCASSLIGTGEGDTQYFGPGTRLTVL.